These 25 T cell receptor beta chains originate from one sample sequenced in a study of blood T cells in healthy people across ages. Primed by a sample-barcoded 5' primer and a J-beta primer mix, a second PCR proceeded for roughly 6 to 12 cycles. From the 5' RACE reads, TCRdb called clonotypes with MiXCR, one entry per CDR3 protein. The sample has 1.5 million to 2 million distinct CDR3 sequences; around 48% are singletons. Sequenced: blood. The source of these receptors is a woman aged 40 to 50 in good health.

V gene TRBV20-1 combines with J gene TRBJ2-3; D is possibly TRBD2 (5 bases). V was pared by 3 bases and J by 2 bases, with 9 bases between. The germline V gene encodes CDR1 DFQATT and CDR2 SNEGSKA (reference sequence). The CDR3 contains 13 residues. CDR3 nucleotides: TGCAGTGCTAGTCGGAGGTCCACAGATACGCAGTATTTT. This translates into CSASRRSTDTQYF.

Only a few counts were recorded for this clonotype. This sequence joins TRBV6-6 and TRBJ2-7; D is perhaps TRBD1 (5 bases). The CDR3 totals 15 residues. CDR1 and CDR2 from the germline V gene are MNHNY and SVGAGI (reference sequence). V lost 5 bases, J lost 2 bases, and 16 bases lay in between. In nucleotides, the CDR3 is TGTGCCAGCAGTCACAGCACAGTCAGGGCCTACGAGCAGTACTTC. It encodes CASSHSTVRAYEQYF.

Only a few counts were recorded for this clonotype. The gene calls are TRBV27 and TRBJ2-5, with D maybe TRBD2 (5 bases). The germline CDR1 and CDR2 sequences are MNHEY and SMNVEV (reference sequence). V lost 2 bases, J lost 7 bases, and 14 bases lay in between. The CDR3 is made up of 14 amino acids. The CDR3 region has the DNA TGTGCCAGCAGTTTAATCGTCAACGGAGGGACCCAGTACTTC. As protein: CASSLIVNGGTQYF.

The genes are TRBV4-1 and TRBJ2-3, with 7 positions matching TRBD1. Trimming cost V 2 bases and J 0 bases; bases outside gene matches: 17. Germline V gene lookup returns CDR1 MGHRA and CDR2 YSYEKL. The CDR3 covers 20 residues. This CDR3 reads CASSQTLLRDRITSTDTQYF. CDR3 bases: TGCGCCAGCAGCCAAACCCTTCTTAGGGACAGAATCACTAGCACAGATACGCAGTATTTT.

The table lists this clonotype with many counts. The V gene is TRBV28, the J gene TRBJ2-7; 11 positions match TRBD2. This CDR3 spans 15 amino acids. Germline values: CDR1 MDHEN, CDR2 SYDVKM. The ends lost 5 bases at V and 5 bases at J; junction bases unmatched: 8. The CDR3 bases are TGTGCCAGCAGTCCATGGGGACTAGCGGTGAACGAGCAGTACTTC. Amino acid sequence: CASSPWGLAVNEQYF.

The V call is TRBV6-2 or TRBV6-3, the J call TRBJ2-7; possibly TRBD2 for D (6 bases). The CDR3 sequence is 15 residues long. Trimming cost V 6 bases and J 2 bases, with 17 bases left between them. From germline, CDR1 is MNHEY and CDR2 SVGEGT. The CDR3 DNA sequence: TGTGCCAGCAGCCCTCCCGGACTACCAGCCTACGAGCAGTACTTC. It encodes CASSPPGLPAYEQYF.

With respect to this clonotype: Compared with germline, one end of the junction differs, possibly owing to a read error. This chain joins TRBV10-3 and TRBJ2-7, with 9 bases that match TRBD1. CDR3 length equals 16 residues. Germline V gene sequence: CDR1 ENHRY, CDR2 SYGVKD. The CDR3 region has the DNA TGTGTCATCAGTTTGGACAGGGGACGACCTTCCTACGAGCAGTACTTC. The encoded protein is CVISLDRGRPSYEQYF.

In DNA, the CDR3 is TGTGCCAGCAGCGGGGCGGGGGGGGCGAGCAAAAACATTCAGTACTTC. Its translation is CASSGAGGASKNIQYF. The chain couples TRBV25-1 to TRBJ2-4; 9 nucleotides match TRBD2. The junction had 9 bases not matched to a gene; V was cut back by 6 bases and J by 3 bases. CDR1 MGHDK and CDR2 SYGVNS come from the germline V gene. The CDR3 covers 16 residues.

The rearrangement uses TRBV7-2 and TRBJ2-3; 7 nucleotides line up with TRBD2. Germline CDR1 SGHTA, CDR2 FQGNSA. With V trimmed by 1 base and J by 11 bases, 15 bases remained unmatched. CDR3 length equals 16 residues. The CDR3 coding sequence is TGTGCCAGCAGCTTAGTAACTAGCGCTTCAAACTGGGGGCAGTATTTT. Protein product: CASSLVTSASNWGQYF.

The genes are TRBV4-2 and TRBJ2-5, with TRBD1 identical over 8 bases. Germline V gene sequence: CDR1 LGHNA, CDR2 YNFKEQ. The CDR3 length is 16 residues. V lost 2 bases to trimming and J lost 1 base; unmatched junction nucleotides: 6. The CDR3 here is CASSQTDRGLQETQYF. In DNA form, the CDR3 reads TGTGCCAGCAGCCAAACCGACAGGGGCCTCCAAGAGACCCAGTACTTC.

The rearrangement links TRBV15 to TRBJ2-3; TRBD2 agrees at 8 bases. The CDR3 totals 16 residues. V lost 0 bases to trimming and J lost 3 bases; unmatched junction nucleotides: 5. Germline CDR1 and CDR2: LNHNV and YYDKDF (reference sequence). The CDR3, as DNA: TGTGCCACCAGCAGAGATAAAAGCGGGGGAACAGATACGCAGTATTTT. Translated: CATSRDKSGGTDTQYF.

The chain recombines TRBV4-3 with TRBJ1-2; D not resolved. The V gene lost 0 bases and the J gene lost 0 bases, with 5 bases spanning the gap. Germline V gene lookup returns CDR1 LGHNA and CDR2 YSLEER. CDR3 size: 14 residues. The CDR3 nucleotides read TGCGCCAGCAGCCAAGATCGGTCTAACTATGGCTACACCTTC. It yields the protein CASSQDRSNYGYTF.

The rearrangement uses TRBV2 and TRBJ2-7; 7 nucleotides align to TRBD1. The CDR3 has 14 amino acids. Germline CDR1 and CDR2: SNHLY and FYNNEI. Germline trimming cut 5 bases from V and 3 bases from J; bases unmatched to any gene: 7. CDR3 loop: CASSKDRVDYEQYF. Here the CDR3 DNA reads TGTGCCAGCAGTAAAGACAGGGTTGACTACGAGCAGTACTTC.

This clonotype was seen at least ten times. V usage is TRBV28 and J usage is TRBJ2-6; TRBD1 agrees at 9 bases. With 2 bases clipped from V and 4 bases from J, the junction kept 6 bases outside the gene matches. Germline values: CDR1 MDHEN, CDR2 SYDVKM. This CDR3 contains 17 residues. The CDR3 sequence: CASSLGDRGSGANVLTF. CDR3 coding DNA: TGTGCCAGCAGTTTAGGAGACAGGGGGAGCGGGGCCAACGTCCTGACTTTC.

This clonotype turned up a few times. The V and J genes are TRBV28 and TRBJ2-6; TRBD1 matches at 8 bases. CDR1 is MDHEN, CDR2 SYDVKM, per germline. Trimming took 3 bases from V and 2 from J; bases not matched to a gene: 6. The CDR3 loop spans 17 amino acids. Here the CDR3 DNA reads TGTGCCAGCAGTTTCCAACAGGGGGGAGCTGGGGCCAACGTCCTGACTTTC. Amino acids: CASSFQQGGAGANVLTF. Full variable domain (outside the CDR3, taken from reference TRBV28 and TRBJ2-6): DVKVTQSSRYLVKRTGEKVFLECVQDMDHENMFWYRQDPGLGLRLIYFSYDVKMKEKGDIPEGYSVSREKKERFSLILESASTNQTSMYLCASSFQQGGAGANVLTFGAGSRLTVL.

This clonotype was detected a few times. The chain carries TRBV20-1 and TRBJ2-4; TRBD1 agrees at 7 bases. The length of the CDR3 is 13 residues. The germline CDR1 and CDR2 sequences are DFQATT and SNEGSKA (reference sequence). J lost 4 bases, V lost 5 bases, and 5 bases had no gene match. The CDR3 here is CSAFWTGKNIQYF. The CDR3 DNA reads as TGCAGTGCTTTTTGGACAGGAAAAAACATTCAGTACTTC.

The CDR3 reads CASSKRTGGYRETQYF. CDR3 coding DNA: TGTGCCAGCAGCAAGCGGACAGGGGGCTACAGGGAGACCCAGTACTTC. The chain employs TRBV12-3 or TRBV12-4 and TRBJ2-5; TRBD1 aligns across 11 bases. The CDR3 runs 16 residues. The ends lost 6 bases at V and 5 bases at J; junction bases unmatched: 11.

This clonotype appeared once. This chain joins TRBV12-3 or TRBV12-4 and TRBJ2-1; possible D gene TRBD1, 6 bases. The CDR3 length is 13 residues. V was shortened by 6 bases and J by 14 bases, with 20 bases between the two germline ends. In DNA form, the CDR3 reads TGTGCCAGCAGCGACTTTCGACTACCAGGGGAGTTCTTC. It translates to CASSDFRLPGEFF.

The V and J genes are TRBV4-1 and TRBJ2-1; 16 bases map to TRBD2. The CDR3 sequence is 17 residues long. V was pared by 11 bases and J by 5 bases, with 12 bases of the junction left unmatched. The V gene's germline CDR1 is MGHRA and CDR2 YSYEKL. The CDR3 here is CACGGTSGGAGDNEQFF. CDR3 sequence (DNA): TGCGCCTGCGGGGGGACTAGCGGGGGGGCCGGGGACAATGAGCAGTTCTTC.

The J gene is TRBJ1-2, the V gene TRBV20-1; D unresolved. CDR1 is DFQATT and CDR2 is SNEGSKA in the germline V gene (reference sequence). The CDR3 is 14 amino acids. V was trimmed by 0 bases and J by 0 bases, leaving 8 bases between them. The CDR3 reads CSAREQLANYGYTF. CDR3 in DNA: TGCAGTGCTAGAGAACAGCTCGCTAACTATGGCTACACCTTC.

This clonotype was counted only a few times. The chain combines TRBV7-9 with TRBJ2-7, with TRBD1 identical over 8 bases. In germline, CDR1 is SEHNR, CDR2 FQNEAQ (reference sequence). The CDR3 has 16 residues. The ends lost 4 bases at V and 4 bases at J; junction bases unmatched: 12. The DNA for the CDR3 is TGTGCCAGCAGCTCCGAGAGACAGGGGTGGCGATACGAGCAGTACTTC. Translation gives CASSSERQGWRYEQYF. Full variable domain (rest looked up from reference TRBV7-9 and TRBJ2-7): DTGVSQNPRHKITKRGQNVTFRCDPISEHNRLYWYRQTLGQGPEFLTYFQNEAQLEKSRLLSDRFSAERPKGSFSTLEIQRTEQGDSAMYLCASSSERQGWRYEQYFGPGTRLTVT.

This clonotype was found a few times. The rearrangement links TRBV5-1 to TRBJ2-7; unclear D gene. With the DNA end fitting TRBJ2-5 better, the J assignment may be wrong. Germline V gene lookup returns CDR1 SGHRS and CDR2 YFSETQ. The CDR3 totals 12 residues. The CDR3 protein is CASSKGYETQYF. CDR3 nucleotides: TGCGCCAGCAGTAAGGGTTACGAGACCCAGTACTTC.

The V gene is TRBV27, the J gene TRBJ2-5, with a weak D call TRBD2 (5 bases). V was pared by 5 bases and J by 11 bases, with 18 bases between. CDR1 is MNHEY and CDR2 is SMNVEV in the germline V gene (reference sequence). The CDR3 has 13 amino acids. The CDR3 bases are TGTGCCAGCAGTACCTACGACGGGGATGAGCAGTACTTC. The encoded protein is CASSTYDGDEQYF.

The chain recombines TRBV6-6 with TRBJ2-3; TRBD2 aligns across 7 bases. The CDR3 sequence is 13 residues long. J was trimmed by 10 bases and V by 0 bases; bases with no gene match: 4. Germline-derived CDR1 and CDR2 are MNHNY and SVGAGI (reference sequence). CDR3 amino acids: CASSYSTGLAQYF. CDR3 sequence (DNA): TGTGCCAGCAGTTACTCTACCGGACTAGCGCAGTATTTT.

A remark on this clonotype: This is likely a read error, given that the CDR3 carries no conserved phenylalanine or tryptophan at its end. The chain couples TRBV5-1 to TRBJ2-7, with D unclear. Deletions cut 4 bases from V and 4 bases from J, with 9 bases between. This CDR3 is 12 amino acids long. The V gene's germline CDR1 is SGHRS and CDR2 YFSETQ. The chain's CDR3 is CASSTGTYEQYL. The CDR3 nucleotides read TGCGCCAGCAGCACGGGTACTTACGAGCAGTACTTG.